A single sample is the source of the 30 T cell receptor beta chains below, sequenced in a study of blood T cell repertoires in COVID-19. Assay used: immunoSEQ multiplex PCR; TCRdb lists only in-frame clones, some missing. The sample has 140,000 to 150,000 clones, 80% to 90% seen once. Sequencing was done on a sample of peripheral blood. The receptors come from a man aged 18 to 30 with COVID-19, enrolled during active disease.

The chain employs TRBV6-5 and TRBJ1-5; TRBD1 might be the D (6 bases). CDR3 length: 14 residues. Between the trimmed V and J ends, which lost 5 bases and 3 bases, there was a span of 11 bases. In germline, CDR1 is MNHEY, CDR2 SVGAGI. The CDR3 reads CASSLDRNNQPQHF. DNA for the CDR3: TGTGCCAGCAGTCTCGACAGGAACAATCAGCCCCAGCATTTT.

V and J are TRBV29-1 and TRBJ2-2; D may be TRBD2 (6 bases). Germline CDR1 is SQVTM and CDR2 is ANQGSEA. The CDR3 has 12 residues. V was clipped by 5 bases and J by 8 bases, with 12 bases between them. The CDR3 DNA reads as TGCAGCGTTACTTGGGGGAGGGGGGAGCTGTTTTTT. This sequence encodes CSVTWGRGELFF.

This chain's CDR3 is CAWSETSGQETQYF. The CDR3 DNA reads as TGTGCCTGGAGCGAGACTAGCGGTCAAGAGACCCAGTACTTC. The genes are TRBV30 and TRBJ2-5, with TRBD2 matching 9 bases. Unmatched junction bases numbered 4, after V lost 3 bases and J lost 2 bases. This CDR3 spans 14 amino acids. Germline V gene sequence: CDR1 GTSNPN, CDR2 SVGIG (reference sequence). Full variable domain (outside the CDR3, taken from reference TRBV30 and TRBJ2-5): SQTIHQWPATLVQPVGSPLSLECTVEGTSNPNLYWYRQAAGRGLQLLFYSVGIGQISSEVPQNLSASRPQDRQFILSSKKLLLSDSGFYLCAWSETSGQETQYFGPGTRLLVL.

This clone appeared once. This chain connects TRBV7-2 to TRBJ2-1; 7 positions agree with TRBD2. CDR1 SGHTA and CDR2 FQGNSA come from the germline V gene. The CDR3 sequence is 15 residues long. The J segment lost 8 bases and the V segment lost 2 bases, leaving 9 bases of the junction unmatched. CDR3 sequence reads: CASSLRIAGMDEQFF. CDR3 DNA: TGTGCCAGCAGCTTAAGGATAGCGGGTATGGATGAGCAGTTCTTC.

The chain is built from TRBV6-5 and TRBJ1-1; 7 bases line up with TRBD1. V gave up 7 bases and J gave up 6 bases; unmatched junction bases: 14. There are 15 residues in the CDR3. Germline V gene data show CDR1 as MNHEY and CDR2 as SVGAGI. CDR3 in amino acids: CASTSLRGSSSEAFF. CDR3 nucleotides: TGTGCCAGCACCTCCCTCAGGGGGTCGTCATCTGAAGCTTTCTTT.

V gene TRBV15 combines with J gene TRBJ2-2, with D perhaps matching TRBD2 (6 bases). The CDR3 has 16 residues. V lost 1 base, J lost 2 bases, and 11 bases lay in between. Germline V gene data show CDR1 as LNHNV and CDR2 as YYDKDF (reference sequence). The CDR3 bases are TGTGCCACCAGCAGAGCCCCCGGGGGTAACACCGGGGAGCTGTTTTTT. Its translation is CATSRAPGGNTGELFF.

The rearrangement uses TRBV27 and TRBJ2-4; D is possibly TRBD1 (6 bases). V dropped 6 bases and J dropped 6 bases, with 18 bases sitting between them. Germline values: CDR1 MNHEY, CDR2 SMNVEV (reference sequence). The CDR3 is 15 amino acids. The DNA of the CDR3 is TGTGCCAGCAGCGCCGAGAAGGGACACTTAAACATTCAGTACTTC. Protein product: CASSAEKGHLNIQYF.

The chain employs TRBV10-3 and TRBJ1-2; D uncertain. The CDR3 runs to 14 residues. Germline lookup yields CDR1 ENHRY and CDR2 SYGVKD. V lost 0 bases to trimming and J lost 4 bases, with 9 bases between them. The CDR3 reads CAISESAGFYGYTF. Written as DNA, the CDR3 is TGTGCCATCAGTGAGTCTGCAGGCTTCTATGGCTACACCTTC.

The table lists this clone with a few counts. V usage is TRBV27 and J usage is TRBJ1-2; 8 bases fit TRBD1. This CDR3 region has 15 residues. CDR1 MNHEY and CDR2 SMNVEV come from the germline V gene (reference sequence). Trimming removed 5 bases from V and 3 bases from J; junction bases left unmatched: 8. The CDR3 coding sequence is TGTGCCAGCAGTCCGTCCGGGACAGGTGACTATGGCTACACCTTC. Translation gives CASSPSGTGDYGYTF.

Only one count was recorded for this clone. The rearrangement links TRBV27 to TRBJ2-1; 9 bases are shared with TRBD1. The ends lost 5 bases at V and 8 bases at J; junction bases unmatched: 7. The CDR3 runs 14 residues. In germline, CDR1 is MNHEY, CDR2 SMNVEV (reference sequence). CDR3 region: CASSPRQGGHEQFF. CDR3 sequence (DNA): TGTGCCAGCAGTCCCCGACAGGGGGGTCATGAGCAGTTCTTC.

Written as DNA, the CDR3 is TGTGCCACCAGCAGAGATAGGCGACAGATTATCCAAGAGACCCAGTACTTC. Translating it yields CATSRDRRQIIQETQYF. This chain links TRBV15 with TRBJ2-5; TRBD1 might be the D (5 bases). Germline V lookup: CDR1 LNHNV, CDR2 YYDKDF (reference sequence). V was cut by 0 bases and J by 1 base, with 15 bases left in between. CDR3 length equals 17 residues.

V and J are TRBV6-5 and TRBJ2-7; 7 bases line up with TRBD1. V dropped 6 bases and J dropped 0; count of bases not matched to a gene: 5. Germline loops: CDR1 MNHEY, CDR2 SVGAGI. This CDR3 spans 14 amino acids. DNA for the CDR3: TGTGCCAGCAGCGACAGGGTTCTCTCCTACGAGCAGTACTTC. Translating gives CASSDRVLSYEQYF.

V gene TRBV9 combines with J gene TRBJ2-2; D gene unclear. The germline V gene has CDR1 SGDLS and CDR2 YYNGEE. V was cut by 0 bases and J by 5 bases, with 5 bases left in between. The CDR3 totals 13 residues. The DNA for the CDR3 is TGTGCCAGCAGCGTAGCCGGGACCGGGGAGCTGTTTTTT. Amino acids: CASSVAGTGELFF.

The chain is built from TRBV9 and TRBJ2-1; possible D gene TRBD2, 6 bases. This CDR3 region has 14 residues. Germline assignment: CDR1 SGDLS and CDR2 YYNGEE. Trimming pared 4 bases from V and 9 bases from J, leaving 17 bases between. CDR3 in DNA: TGTGCCAGCAGCCGAGGGCTAGCGATCGGTGAGCAGTTCTTC. Amino acid sequence: CASSRGLAIGEQFF. Full variable domain (outside the CDR3, taken from reference TRBV9 and TRBJ2-1): DSGVTQTPKHLITATGQRVTLRCSPRSGDLSVYWYQQSLDQGLQFLIQYYNGEERAKGNILERFSAQQFPDLHSELNLSSLELGDSALYFCASSRGLAIGEQFFGPGTRLTVL.

This CDR3 reads CASSYWLVLSYEQYF. The CDR3 DNA reads TGTGCCAGCAGTTACTGGCTAGTCCTTTCCTACGAGCAGTACTTC. This chain connects TRBV6-2 or TRBV6-3 to TRBJ2-7; D is ambiguous. The CDR3 is 15 residues long. Per germline, CDR1 MNHEY and CDR2 SVGEGT. Trimming removed 1 base at V and 1 base at J, with 11 bases between.

J is TRBJ2-7 and V is TRBV2; a weak D match, TRBD2 (6 bases). Germline V gene lookup returns CDR1 SNHLY and CDR2 FYNNEI. The CDR3 contains 15 residues. V was cut by 6 bases and J by 2 bases, with 17 bases left in between. DNA for the CDR3: TGTGCCAGCAGAGAGCGAACTGGAGGGACCTACGAGCAGTACTTC. Residues: CASRERTGGTYEQYF. The variable domain in full, with the rest retrieved from reference TRBV2 and TRBJ2-7, is EPEVTQTPSHQVTQMGQEVILRCVPISNHLYFYWYRQILGQKVEFLVSFYNNEISEKSEIFDDQFSVERPDGSNFTLKIRSTKLEDSAMYFCASRERTGGTYEQYFGPGTRLTVT.

The chain has TRBV10-3 and TRBJ1-1; D call uncertain. The CDR3 has 13 residues. Germline V gene sequence: CDR1 ENHRY, CDR2 SYGVKD. V was clipped by 6 bases and J by 4 bases, with 12 bases between them. The CDR3 nucleotides read TGTGCCATCAGGGATAGGGAGCTCACTGAAGCTTTCTTT. Translating it yields CAIRDRELTEAFF.

This chain uses TRBV2 with TRBJ2-7; D remains ambiguous. V lost 1 base and J lost 2, with 6 bases in between. This CDR3 region has 13 residues. The germline gives CDR1 SNHLY, CDR2 FYNNEI. CDR3 DNA: TGTGCCAGCAGTGAAGACAGTGCCTACGAGCAGTACTTC. This gives the protein CASSEDSAYEQYF. The complete variable domain, with remaining parts taken from reference TRBV2 and TRBJ2-7, reads EPEVTQTPSHQVTQMGQEVILRCVPISNHLYFYWYRQILGQKVEFLVSFYNNEISEKSEIFDDQFSVERPDGSNFTLKIRSTKLEDSAMYFCASSEDSAYEQYFGPGTRLTVT.

The genes are TRBV19 and TRBJ1-5, with D unclear. Deletions cut 7 bases from V and 6 bases from J, with 25 bases between. CDR3 length: 17 amino acids. CDR1 and CDR2 (germline): LNHDA, SQIVND (reference sequence). The CDR3 protein is CASNSPKEGSTGQPQHF. DNA of the CDR3: TGTGCCAGTAACTCCCCCAAGGAGGGCTCCACGGGTCAGCCCCAGCATTTT.

This chain connects TRBV28 to TRBJ2-7; D ambiguous. This CDR3 is 13 amino acids long. Germline V gene lookup returns CDR1 MDHEN and CDR2 SYDVKM. Trimming pared 2 bases from V and 3 bases from J, leaving 8 bases between. The DNA for the CDR3 is TGTGCCAGCAGTTTAAACGCCTACTACGAGCAGTACTTC. Its translation: CASSLNAYYEQYF.

The chain carries TRBV7-9 and TRBJ2-5, with 8 bases aligning to TRBD1. Unmatched junction bases numbered 6, after V lost 2 bases and J lost 4 bases. The germline V gene has CDR1 SEHNR and CDR2 FQNEAQ (reference sequence). CDR3 length: 15 amino acids. The CDR3 DNA reads TGTGCCAGCAGCTTACCGGACAGGGTACTAGAGACCCAGTACTTC. Its protein product is CASSLPDRVLETQYF. The variable domain in full, with the rest retrieved from reference TRBV7-9 and TRBJ2-5, is DTGVSQNPRHKITKRGQNVTFRCDPISEHNRLYWYRQTLGQGPEFLTYFQNEAQLEKSRLLSDRFSAERPKGSFSTLEIQRTEQGDSAMYLCASSLPDRVLETQYFGPGTRLLVL.

The chain has TRBV6-6 and TRBJ1-6; unclear D gene. Germline V lookup: CDR1 MNHNY, CDR2 SVGAGI (reference sequence). The ends were cut back, 7 bases at V and 9 bases at J, with 13 bases in the middle. CDR3 length: 13 residues. The CDR3 DNA sequence: TGTGCCAGCATCCGTAGAACGGGTTCACCCCTCCACTTT. This gives the protein CASIRRTGSPLHF.

This chain connects TRBV5-6 to TRBJ2-3; TRBD2 is a possible D gene (5 bases). The CDR3 is made up of 16 amino acids. The V gene lost 0 bases and the J gene lost 2 bases, with 13 bases spanning the gap. CDR1 is SGHDT, CDR2 YYEEEE, per germline. The CDR3 DNA sequence: TGTGCCAGCAGCTTGGATCGGGGATGGGACACAGATACGCAGTATTTT. Its protein is CASSLDRGWDTDTQYF.

V gene TRBV6-6 combines with J gene TRBJ1-1; 7 bases are a match to TRBD1. This CDR3 contains 14 residues. Germline V gene lookup returns CDR1 MNHNY and CDR2 SVGAGI (reference sequence). The V segment lost 0 bases and the J segment 3 bases; nucleotides outside the gene matches: 1. The CDR3 nucleotides read TGTGCCAGCAGTTACTCTACAGGGGACACTGAAGCTTTCTTT. Residues: CASSYSTGDTEAFF.

The CDR3 nucleotides are TGCGCCAGCAGCTACGACGGGGTAGGAGAGCAGTACTTC. It codes for CASSYDGVGEQYF. The chain links TRBV4-3 to TRBJ2-7, with D possibly TRBD2 on 5 matching bases. V lost 5 bases and J lost 7, with 15 bases in between. The germline V gene has CDR1 LGHNA and CDR2 YSLEER. The CDR3 is made up of 13 amino acids.

The CDR3 spells CASSPEQGWYGYTF. Here the CDR3 DNA reads TGTGCCAGCAGCCCGGAACAGGGTTGGTATGGCTACACCTTC. This rearrangement joins TRBV5-5 to TRBJ1-2; tentatively, D is TRBD1 (6 bases). This CDR3 is 14 amino acids long. The germline gives CDR1 SGHKS, CDR2 YYEKEE (reference sequence). The V gene lost 4 bases and the J gene lost 5 bases, with 15 bases spanning the gap.

The chain couples TRBV6-2 or TRBV6-3 to TRBJ2-7; TRBD1 agrees at 12 bases. CDR3 length: 15 amino acids. Trimming cost V 2 bases and J 4 bases; bases outside gene matches: 3. The V gene's germline CDR1 is MNHEY and CDR2 SVGEGT. DNA for the CDR3: TGTGCCAGCAGTTACCAGGGACAGGGGGCATACGAGCAGTACTTC. Its translation is CASSYQGQGAYEQYF.

This chain uses TRBV3-1 (or the pseudogene TRBV3-2) with TRBJ2-2; 10 nucleotides match TRBD2. Trimming removed 1 base from V and 6 bases from J; junction bases left unmatched: 5. The CDR3 length is 16 residues. Germline values: CDR1 LGHDT, CDR2 YNNKEL (reference sequence). The CDR3 reads CASSQALAGVSGELFF. The CDR3 coding sequence is TGTGCCAGCAGCCAAGCGCTAGCGGGAGTCTCCGGGGAGCTGTTTTTT.

The chain combines TRBV11-2 with TRBJ2-7, with 14 bases aligning to TRBD2. CDR3 length: 15 residues. V shed 3 bases, J shed 3 bases, and the junction held 1 base outside the gene matches. Germline assignment: CDR1 SGHAT and CDR2 FQNNGV. CDR3 DNA sequence: TGTGCCAGCAGCTTCGGACTAGCGGGAGGCTACGAGCAGTACTTC. This codes for CASSFGLAGGYEQYF. The full variable domain, with the rest looked up from reference TRBV11-2 and TRBJ2-7, is EAGVAQSPRYKIIEKRQSVAFWCNPISGHATLYWYQQILGQGPKLLIQFQNNGVVDDSQLPKDRFSAERLKGVDSTLKIQPAKLEDSAVYLCASSFGLAGGYEQYFGPGTRLTVT.

This chain joins TRBV28 and TRBJ2-1; 8 bases align to TRBD1. J lost 7 bases, V lost 3 bases, and 17 bases had no gene match. CDR1 and CDR2 from the germline V gene are MDHEN and SYDVKM. The CDR3 covers 18 residues. CDR3 bases: TGTGCCAGCAGTTTCCGGCCATCCATCCAGGGGGCTTGGAATGAGCAGTTCTTC. Protein sequence: CASSFRPSIQGAWNEQFF.